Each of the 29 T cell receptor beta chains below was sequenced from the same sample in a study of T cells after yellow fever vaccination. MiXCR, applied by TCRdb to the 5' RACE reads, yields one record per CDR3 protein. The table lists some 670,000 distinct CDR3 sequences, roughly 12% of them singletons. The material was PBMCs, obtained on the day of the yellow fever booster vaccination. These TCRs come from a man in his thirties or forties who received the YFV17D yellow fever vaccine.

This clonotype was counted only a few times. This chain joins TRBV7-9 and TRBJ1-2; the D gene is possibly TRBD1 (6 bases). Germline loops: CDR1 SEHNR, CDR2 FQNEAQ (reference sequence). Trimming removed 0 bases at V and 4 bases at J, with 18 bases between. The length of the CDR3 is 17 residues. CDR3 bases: TGTGCCAGCAGCTTAGCACTCCAGGGGCGACGGGCCTATGGCTACACCTTC. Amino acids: CASSLALQGRRAYGYTF.

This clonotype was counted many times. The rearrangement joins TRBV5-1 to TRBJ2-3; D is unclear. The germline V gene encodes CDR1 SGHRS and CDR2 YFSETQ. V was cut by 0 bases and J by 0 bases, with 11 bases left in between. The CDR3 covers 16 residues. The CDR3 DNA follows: TGCGCCAGCAGCTTGGAATCGGCGTCTAGCACAGATACGCAGTATTTT. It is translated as CASSLESASSTDTQYF. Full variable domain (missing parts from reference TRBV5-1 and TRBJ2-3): KAGVTQTPRYLIKTRGQQVTLSCSPISGHRSVSWYQQTPGQGLQFLFEYFSETQRNKGNFPGRFSGRQFSNSRSEMNVSTLELGDSALYLCASSLESASSTDTQYFGPGTRLTVL.

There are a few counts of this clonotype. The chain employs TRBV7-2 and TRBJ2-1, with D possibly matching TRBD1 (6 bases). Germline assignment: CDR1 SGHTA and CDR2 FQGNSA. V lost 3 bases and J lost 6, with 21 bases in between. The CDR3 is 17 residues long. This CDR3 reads CASSLVGWQGRTNEQFF. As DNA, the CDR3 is TGTGCCAGCAGCTTGGTTGGGTGGCAGGGGAGAACCAATGAGCAGTTCTTC. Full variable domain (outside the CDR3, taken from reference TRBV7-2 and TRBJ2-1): GAGVSQSPSNKVTEKGKDVELRCDPISGHTALYWYRQSLGQGLEFLIYFQGNSAPDKSGLPSDRFSAERTGGSVSTLTIQRTQQEDSAVYLCASSLVGWQGRTNEQFFGPGTRLTVL.

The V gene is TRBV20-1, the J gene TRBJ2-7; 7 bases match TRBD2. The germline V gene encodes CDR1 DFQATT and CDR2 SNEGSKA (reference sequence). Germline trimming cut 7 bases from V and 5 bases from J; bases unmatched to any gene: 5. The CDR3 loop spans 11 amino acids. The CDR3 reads CSVGLDHEQYF. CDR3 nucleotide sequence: TGCAGTGTTGGACTAGACCACGAGCAGTACTTC.

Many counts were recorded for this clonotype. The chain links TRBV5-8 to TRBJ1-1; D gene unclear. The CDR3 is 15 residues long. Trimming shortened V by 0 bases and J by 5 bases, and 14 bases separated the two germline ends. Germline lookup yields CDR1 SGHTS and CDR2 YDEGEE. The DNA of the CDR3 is TGTGCCAGCAGCTTGGCAAAAGGGTGGTGGACTGAAGCTTTCTTT. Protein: CASSLAKGWWTEAFF. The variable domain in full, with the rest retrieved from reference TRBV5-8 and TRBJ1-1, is EAGVTQSPTHLIKTRGQQATLRCSPISGHTSVYWYQQALGLGLQFLLWYDEGEERNRGNFPPRFSGRQFPNYSSELNVNALELEDSALYLCASSLAKGWWTEAFFGQGTRLTVV.

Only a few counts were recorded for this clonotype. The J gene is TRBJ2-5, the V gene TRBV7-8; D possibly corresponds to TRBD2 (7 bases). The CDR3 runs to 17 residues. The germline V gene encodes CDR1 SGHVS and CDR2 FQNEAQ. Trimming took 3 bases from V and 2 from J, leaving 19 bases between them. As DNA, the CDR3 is TGTGCCAGCAGCTTGCTACCTAGCGGAGGGGGGCAAGAGACCCAGTACTTC. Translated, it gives CASSLLPSGGGQETQYF.

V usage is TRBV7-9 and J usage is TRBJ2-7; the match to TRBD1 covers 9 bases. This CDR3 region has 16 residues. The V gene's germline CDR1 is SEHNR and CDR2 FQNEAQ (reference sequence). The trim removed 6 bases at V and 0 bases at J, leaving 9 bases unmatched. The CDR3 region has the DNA TGTGCCAGCAGTCAGACTTGGGGACAGGGCTCCTACGAGCAGTACTTC. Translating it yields CASSQTWGQGSYEQYF.

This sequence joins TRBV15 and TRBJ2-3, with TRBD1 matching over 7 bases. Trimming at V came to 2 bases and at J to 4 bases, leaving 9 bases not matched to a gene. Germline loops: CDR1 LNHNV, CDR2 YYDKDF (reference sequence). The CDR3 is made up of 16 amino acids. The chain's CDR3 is CATSRIRQGGADTQYF. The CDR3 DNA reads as TGTGCCACCAGCAGAATCCGACAGGGTGGTGCAGATACGCAGTATTTT.

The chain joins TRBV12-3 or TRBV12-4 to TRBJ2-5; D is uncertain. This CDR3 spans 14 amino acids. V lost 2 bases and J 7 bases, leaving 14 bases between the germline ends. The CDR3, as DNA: TGTGCCAGCAGTTTAACTGGGCCAACCGGGACCCAGTACTTC. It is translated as CASSLTGPTGTQYF.

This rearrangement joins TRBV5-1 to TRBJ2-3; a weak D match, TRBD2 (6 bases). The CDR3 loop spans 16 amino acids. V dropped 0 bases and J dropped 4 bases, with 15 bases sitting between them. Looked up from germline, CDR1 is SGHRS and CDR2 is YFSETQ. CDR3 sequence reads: CASSLAGGLRADTQYF. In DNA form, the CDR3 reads TGCGCCAGCAGCTTGGCCGGAGGGTTGCGGGCAGATACGCAGTATTTT.

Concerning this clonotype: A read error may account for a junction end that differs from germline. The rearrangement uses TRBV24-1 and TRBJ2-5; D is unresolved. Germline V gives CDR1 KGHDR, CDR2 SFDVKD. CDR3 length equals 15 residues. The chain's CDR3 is CATSDFKGNQETQYF. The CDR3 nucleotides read TGTGCCACCAGTGATTTCAAGGGTAACCAGGAGACCCAGTACTTC.

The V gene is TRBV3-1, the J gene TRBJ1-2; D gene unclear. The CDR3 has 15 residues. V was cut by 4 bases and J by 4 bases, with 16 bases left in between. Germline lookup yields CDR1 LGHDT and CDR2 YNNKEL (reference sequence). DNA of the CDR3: TGTGCCAGCAGCCGGAGTCAGTCGCCAGGCTATGGCTACACCTTC. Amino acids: CASSRSQSPGYGYTF.

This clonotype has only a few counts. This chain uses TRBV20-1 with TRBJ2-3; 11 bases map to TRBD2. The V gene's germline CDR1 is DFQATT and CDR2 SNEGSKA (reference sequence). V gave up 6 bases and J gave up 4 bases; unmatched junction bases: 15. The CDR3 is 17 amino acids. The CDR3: CSAQPTSGRGVPDTQYF. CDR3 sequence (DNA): TGCAGTGCGCAGCCTACTAGCGGGAGAGGGGTTCCAGATACGCAGTATTTT.

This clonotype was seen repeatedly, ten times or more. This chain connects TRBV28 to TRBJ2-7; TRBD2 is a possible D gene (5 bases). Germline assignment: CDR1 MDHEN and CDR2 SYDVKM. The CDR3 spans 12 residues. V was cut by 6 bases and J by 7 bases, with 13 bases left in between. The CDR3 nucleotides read TGTGCCAGCAGCCCTCAGCGAGGGGAGCAGTACTTC. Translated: CASSPQRGEQYF.

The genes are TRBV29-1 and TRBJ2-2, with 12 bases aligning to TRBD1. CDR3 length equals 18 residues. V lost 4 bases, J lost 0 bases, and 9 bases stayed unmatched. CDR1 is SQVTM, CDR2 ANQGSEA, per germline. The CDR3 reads CSVALGTGGITNTGELFF. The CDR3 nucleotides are TGCAGCGTTGCTCTTGGGACAGGGGGCATTACGAACACCGGGGAGCTGTTTTTT.

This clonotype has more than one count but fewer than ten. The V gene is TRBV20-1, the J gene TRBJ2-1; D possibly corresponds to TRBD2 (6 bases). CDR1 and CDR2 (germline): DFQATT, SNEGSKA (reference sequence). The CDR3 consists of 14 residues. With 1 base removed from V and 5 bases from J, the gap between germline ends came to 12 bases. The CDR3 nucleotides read TGCAGTGCTAGAGGCGGGACGGGGGACAATGAGCAGTTCTTC. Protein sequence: CSARGGTGDNEQFF.

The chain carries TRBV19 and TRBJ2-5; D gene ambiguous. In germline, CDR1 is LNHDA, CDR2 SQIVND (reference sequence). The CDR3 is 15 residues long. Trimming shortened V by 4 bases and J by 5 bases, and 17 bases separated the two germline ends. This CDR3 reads CASSSRVGARETQYF. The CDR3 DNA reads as TGTGCCAGTAGTAGTCGAGTGGGCGCGCGGGAGACCCAGTACTTC.

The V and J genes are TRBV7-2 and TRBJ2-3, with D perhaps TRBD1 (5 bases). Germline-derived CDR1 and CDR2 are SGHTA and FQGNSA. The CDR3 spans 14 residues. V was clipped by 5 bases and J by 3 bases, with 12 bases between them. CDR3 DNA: TGTGCCAGCAGCCCAAGGGGAATTACAGATACGCAGTATTTT. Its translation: CASSPRGITDTQYF.

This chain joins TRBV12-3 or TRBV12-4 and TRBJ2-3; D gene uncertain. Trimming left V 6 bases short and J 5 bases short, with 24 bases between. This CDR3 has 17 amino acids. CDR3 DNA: TGTGCCAGCAGAGGCCCGGTTACCTACCCCACCGGAGATACGCAGTATTTT. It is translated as CASRGPVTYPTGDTQYF.

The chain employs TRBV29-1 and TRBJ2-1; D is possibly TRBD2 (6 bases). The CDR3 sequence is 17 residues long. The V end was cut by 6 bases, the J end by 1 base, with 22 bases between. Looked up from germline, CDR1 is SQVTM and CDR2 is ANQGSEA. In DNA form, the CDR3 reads TGCAGCGTAGTCCTGTCCACCGGGACTGGTTCCTACAATGAGCAGTTCTTC. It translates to CSVVLSTGTGSYNEQFF.

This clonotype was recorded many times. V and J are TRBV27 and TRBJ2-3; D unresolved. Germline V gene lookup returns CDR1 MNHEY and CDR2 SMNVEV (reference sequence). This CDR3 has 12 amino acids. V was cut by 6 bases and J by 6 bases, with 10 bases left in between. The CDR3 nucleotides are TGTGCCAGCAGCTCGGAGAGGGATACGCAGTATTTT. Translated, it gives CASSSERDTQYF.

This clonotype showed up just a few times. CDR3 sequence: CASSKHYEQYF. The CDR3 DNA follows: TGTGCCAGCAGCAAACACTACGAGCAGTACTTC. V and J are TRBV3-1 and TRBJ2-7; no clear D. CDR1 LGHDT and CDR2 YNNKEL come from the germline V gene (reference sequence). The CDR3 is 11 residues long. Trimming stripped 5 bases from V and 3 bases from J, with 5 bases between.

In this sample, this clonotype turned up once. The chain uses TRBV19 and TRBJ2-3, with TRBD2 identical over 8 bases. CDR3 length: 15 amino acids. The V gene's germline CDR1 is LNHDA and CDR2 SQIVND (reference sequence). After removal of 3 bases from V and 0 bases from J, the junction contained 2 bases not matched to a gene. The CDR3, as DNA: TGTGCCAGTAGTATGCGGGAGGCGAGCACAGATACGCAGTATTTT. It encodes CASSMREASTDTQYF.

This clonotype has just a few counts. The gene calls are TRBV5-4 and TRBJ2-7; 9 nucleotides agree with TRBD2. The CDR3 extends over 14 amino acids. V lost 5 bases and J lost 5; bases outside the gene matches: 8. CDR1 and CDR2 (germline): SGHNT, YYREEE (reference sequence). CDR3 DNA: TGTGCCAGCAGTTCGGGACTAGCCCGGCACGAGCAGTACTTC. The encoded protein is CASSSGLARHEQYF.

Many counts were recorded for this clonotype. The CDR3 protein is CASSYEGRVTGELFF. CDR3 nucleotide sequence: TGTGCCAGCAGTTACGAGGGGCGGGTCACCGGGGAGCTGTTTTTT. This chain uses TRBV6-2 or TRBV6-3 with TRBJ2-2; the D call may be TRBD1 or TRBD2 (5 bases each). Trimming cost V 2 bases and J 4 bases, with 11 bases left between them. Germline CDR1 is MNHEY and CDR2 is SVGEGT. The CDR3 has 15 amino acids.

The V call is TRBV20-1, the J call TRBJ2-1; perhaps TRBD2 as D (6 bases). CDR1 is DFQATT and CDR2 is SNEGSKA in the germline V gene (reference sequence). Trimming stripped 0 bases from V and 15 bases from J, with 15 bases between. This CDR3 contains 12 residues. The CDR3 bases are TGCAGTGCTAGAGATCAAGGACTATTAATGTTCTTC. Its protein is CSARDQGLLMFF.

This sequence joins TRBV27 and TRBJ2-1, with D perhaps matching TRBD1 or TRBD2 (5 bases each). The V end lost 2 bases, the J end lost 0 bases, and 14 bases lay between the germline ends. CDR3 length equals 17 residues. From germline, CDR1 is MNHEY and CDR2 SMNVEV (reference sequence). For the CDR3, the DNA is TGTGCCAGCAGTTTAAGGGTGGGGGACCACTCCTACAATGAGCAGTTCTTC. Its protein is CASSLRVGDHSYNEQFF.

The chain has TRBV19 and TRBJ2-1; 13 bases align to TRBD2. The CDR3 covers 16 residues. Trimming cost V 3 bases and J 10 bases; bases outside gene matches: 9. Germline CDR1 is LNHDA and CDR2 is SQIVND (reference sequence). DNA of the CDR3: TGTGCCAGTAGTATGGGTACTAGCGGGAGGGCGGAAGAGCAGTTCTTC. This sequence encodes CASSMGTSGRAEEQFF.

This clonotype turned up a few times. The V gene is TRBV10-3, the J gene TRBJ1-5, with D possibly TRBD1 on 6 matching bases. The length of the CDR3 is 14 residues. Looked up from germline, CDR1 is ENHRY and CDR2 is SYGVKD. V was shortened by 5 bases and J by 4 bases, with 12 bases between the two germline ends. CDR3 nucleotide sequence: TGTGCCATCAGTCCGGACAGCCGTAATCAGCCCCAGCATTTT. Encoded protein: CAISPDSRNQPQHF.